Below are 19 T cell receptor beta chains sequenced from a single sample in a study of glioma-infiltrating T cells. Using RNA template, CDR3s of TCR alpha and beta were amplified with iRepertoire arm-PCR. Each CDR3 protein is one row after TCRdb ran MiXCR on the multiplex PCR reads. The table has 400,000 or so distinct CDR3 sequences, about two fifths seen once. What was sequenced was glioma tissue, nonneoplastic brain tissue, or PBMCs (not recorded which). These receptors originate from a human donor with low-grade glioma or glioblastoma, undergoing nonglioma brain surgery, or in good health (not recorded which).

The chain joins TRBV3-1 to TRBJ2-7, with 7 positions matching TRBD2. Germline V CDR1 and CDR2: LGHDT, YNNKEL (reference sequence). Trimming took 2 bases from V and 4 from J; bases not matched to a gene: 11. The CDR3 has 16 amino acids. DNA of the CDR3: TGTGCCAGCAGCCAACCCAGGGAGGGAAGAGGTTACGAGCAGTACTTC. Protein product: CASSQPREGRGYEQYF.

This clonotype was seen a few times. The chain employs TRBV4-2 and TRBJ2-2; 9 bases are a match to TRBD2. The germline CDR1 and CDR2 sequences are LGHNA and YNFKEQ. The V gene end was trimmed by 4 bases and the J gene end by 8 bases; junction bases not matched to a gene: 5. The CDR3 extends over 14 amino acids. The CDR3 sequence is CASSPGLALGELFF. The DNA of the CDR3 is TGTGCCAGCAGCCCCGGACTAGCGTTAGGGGAGCTGTTTTTT.

The V and J genes are TRBV5-1 and TRBJ2-7; D may be TRBD1 (6 bases). Germline CDR1 reads SGHRS; CDR2 reads YFSETQ. This CDR3 is built from 15 residues. V lost 3 bases, J lost 0 bases, and 13 bases lay in between. This CDR3 reads CASSSWGHPSYEQYF. For the CDR3, the DNA is TGCGCCAGCAGCTCTTGGGGACATCCCTCCTACGAGCAGTACTTC.

This clonotype was recorded at least ten times. The gene calls are TRBV28 and TRBJ1-5, with a possible D match to TRBD1 (5 bases). Trimming took 6 bases from V and 5 from J, leaving 14 bases between them. Germline V gene sequence: CDR1 MDHEN, CDR2 SYDVKM. The CDR3 is made up of 14 amino acids. CDR3 coding DNA: TGTGCCAGCAGCCCCGGGGGGTCCCATCAGCCCCAGCATTTT. This codes for CASSPGGSHQPQHF.

This clonotype was observed many times. V and J are TRBV4-2 and TRBJ1-2; D perhaps matches TRBD1 (5 bases). Trimming pared 0 bases from V and 2 bases from J, leaving 13 bases between. CDR1 is LGHNA, CDR2 YNFKEQ, per germline. The CDR3 runs 16 residues. The DNA of the CDR3 is TGTGCCAGCAGCCAAGAGGTACAGGCGGTAAACTATGGCTACACCTTC. It is translated as CASSQEVQAVNYGYTF.

The CDR3 bases are TGCAGCGTTGGGTCAAGTAGACAAGAGACCCAGTACTTC. This translates into CSVGSSRQETQYF. The chain carries TRBV29-1 and TRBJ2-5, with D hard to call. Germline V lookup: CDR1 SQVTM, CDR2 ANQGSEA. The CDR3 consists of 13 residues. V lost 4 bases and J 2 bases, leaving 11 bases between the germline ends.

The rearrangement links TRBV4-1 to TRBJ2-1; tentatively, D is TRBD1 (5 bases). The CDR3 is made up of 17 amino acids. CDR1 is MGHRA and CDR2 is YSYEKL in the germline V gene. The V and J ends lost 1 base and 0 bases respectively, with 13 bases between them. CDR3 region: CASSQGRTFTSYNEQFF. CDR3 DNA sequence: TGCGCCAGCAGCCAAGGCCGGACATTTACCTCCTACAATGAGCAGTTCTTC.

The chain combines TRBV7-9 with TRBJ2-5; D gene uncertain. V was clipped by 5 bases and J by 2 bases, with 18 bases between them. Germline V CDR1 and CDR2: SEHNR, FQNEAQ (reference sequence). CDR3 length: 16 amino acids. The CDR3 bases are TGTGCCAGCAGCCAAGATCTGATAGGGATTCAAGAGACCCAGTACTTC. Protein product: CASSQDLIGIQETQYF.

The rearrangement links TRBV7-9 to TRBJ1-1, with D maybe TRBD1 (5 bases). The CDR3 sequence is 14 residues long. Germline lookup yields CDR1 SEHNR and CDR2 FQNEAQ (reference sequence). The V end was cut by 5 bases, the J end by 3 bases, with 13 bases between. In DNA form, the CDR3 reads TGTGCCAGCAGCCCCCAAGGGGAGTACACTGAAGCTTTCTTT. Translation gives CASSPQGEYTEAFF.

V usage is TRBV16 and J usage is TRBJ1-1, with D possibly matching TRBD1 (5 bases). The CDR3 totals 14 residues. Trimming cost V 4 bases and J 10 bases, with 19 bases left between them. CDR1 and CDR2 (germline): KGHSY, FQNENV. CDR3 sequence: CASSPQRGGVVAFF. The DNA of the CDR3 is TGTGCCAGCAGCCCCCAACGGGGCGGAGTGGTAGCTTTCTTT.

Notes on this clonotype: The junction differs from germline at one of its ends, possibly a read error. V usage is TRBV27 and J usage is TRBJ2-3; D is undetermined. CDR1 and CDR2 (germline): MNHEY, SMNVEV (reference sequence). This CDR3 is built from 15 residues. Written as DNA, the CDR3 is TGTGCCAGCACTGCCCTTGGGCTCGGCACAGATACGCGGTATTTT. Translation gives CASTALGLGTDTRYF.

This clonotype occurred a few times. This chain links TRBV27 with TRBJ2-2; the D call may be TRBD1 or TRBD2 (6 bases each). The CDR3 runs to 16 residues. The V and J ends lost 8 bases and 2 bases respectively, with 18 bases between them. In germline, CDR1 is MNHEY, CDR2 SMNVEV (reference sequence). The CDR3 loop is CASRRTGGTNTGELFF. CDR3 nucleotide sequence: TGTGCCAGCCGGAGGACTGGCGGGACAAACACCGGGGAGCTGTTTTTT.

The chain couples TRBV19 to TRBJ2-3; TRBD2 matches at 11 bases. V was pared by 3 bases and J by 0 bases, with 5 bases of the junction left unmatched. CDR1 is LNHDA, CDR2 SQIVND, per germline (reference sequence). The CDR3 is made up of 17 amino acids. CDR3 in DNA: TGTGCCAGTAGTATTCTGACTAGCGGGGATAGCACAGATACGCAGTATTTT. The encoded protein is CASSILTSGDSTDTQYF.

The chain has TRBV20-1 and TRBJ1-5, with 8 positions matching TRBD1. J was trimmed by 5 bases and V by 5 bases; bases with no gene match: 2. This CDR3 spans 12 amino acids. Germline CDR1 DFQATT, CDR2 SNEGSKA (reference sequence). The CDR3 nucleotides are TGCAGTGCTTCGACAGGGGATCAGCCCCAGCATTTT. Amino acid sequence: CSASTGDQPQHF.

This clonotype was seen only a few times. The CDR3 DNA is TGTGCCAGCAGCCCCGCTAGCACAGATACGCAGTATTTT. Its protein is CASSPASTDTQYF. The chain couples TRBV7-2 to TRBJ2-3; D gene ambiguous. The CDR3 contains 13 residues. Per the germline V gene, CDR1 is SGHTA and CDR2 is FQGNSA. Trimming stripped 5 bases from V and 0 bases from J, with 6 bases between.

Concerning this clonotype itself: At one boundary the junction diverges from the germline segment, which might be a read error. The gene calls are TRBV28 and TRBJ1-5; D might be TRBD1 (5 bases). CDR1 and CDR2 from the germline V gene are MDHEN and SYDVKM. The CDR3 runs 12 residues. The chain's CDR3 is CASSGFFQPRHF. Written as DNA, the CDR3 is TGTGCCTCCTCAGGGTTTTTTCAGCCCCGGCATTTT. Complete variable domain (other parts from reference TRBV28 and TRBJ1-5): DVKVTQSSRYLVKRTGEKVFLECVQDMDHENMFWYRQDPGLGLRLIYFSYDVKMKEKGDIPEGYSVSREKKERFSLILESASTNQTSMYLCASSGFFQPRHFGDGTRLSIL.

V usage is TRBV6-5 and J usage is TRBJ2-5; the match to TRBD2 covers 9 bases. V was pared by 6 bases and J by 5 bases, with 13 bases of the junction left unmatched. This CDR3 region has 16 residues. Germline V CDR1 and CDR2: MNHEY, SVGAGI. The CDR3: CASSPRGGRAVETQYF. CDR3 sequence (DNA): TGTGCCAGCAGCCCAAGGGGCGGGAGGGCCGTGGAGACCCAGTACTTC.

CDR3 sequence: CASSTGPRGSYEQYF. CDR3 sequence (DNA): TGTGCCAGCAGCACGGGACCGAGGGGCTCCTACGAGCAGTACTTC. The chain carries TRBV5-4 and TRBJ2-7, with D perhaps given as TRBD1 or TRBD2 (5 bases each). Per germline, CDR1 SGHNT and CDR2 YYREEE (reference sequence). The CDR3 totals 15 residues. Trimming took off 4 bases at V and 0 bases at J, with 14 bases between the two ends.

J is TRBJ1-3 and V is TRBV6-1, with D unclear. There are 14 residues in the CDR3. The V end was cut by 5 bases, the J end by 4 bases, with 12 bases between. Germline V lookup: CDR1 MNHNS, CDR2 SASEGT. CDR3 bases: TGTGCCAGCAGTTCGGTGGGGAGGGGAAACACCATATATTTT. Its protein product is CASSSVGRGNTIYF.